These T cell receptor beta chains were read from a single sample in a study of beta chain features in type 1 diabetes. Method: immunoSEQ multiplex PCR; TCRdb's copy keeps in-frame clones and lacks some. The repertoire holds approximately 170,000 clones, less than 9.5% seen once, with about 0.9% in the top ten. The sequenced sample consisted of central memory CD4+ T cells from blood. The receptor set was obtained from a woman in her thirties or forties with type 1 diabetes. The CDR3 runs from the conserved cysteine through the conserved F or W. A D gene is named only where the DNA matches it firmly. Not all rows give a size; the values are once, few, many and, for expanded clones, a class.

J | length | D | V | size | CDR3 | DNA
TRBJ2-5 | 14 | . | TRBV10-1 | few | CASSEETSQETQYF | TGCGCCAGCAGTGAGGAGACTAGTCAAGAGACCCAGTACTTC
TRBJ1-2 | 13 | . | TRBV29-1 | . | CSVLVYDVDGYTF | TGCAGCGTTCTGGTCTACGATGTTGATGGCTACACCTTC
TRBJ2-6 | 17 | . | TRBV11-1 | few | CASSLDALFSGANVLTF | TGTGCCAGCAGCTTAGATGCCCTTTTTAGTGGGGCCAACGTCCTGACTTTC
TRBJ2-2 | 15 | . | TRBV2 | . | CASSLRQQNTGELFF | TGTGCCAGCAGTCTTAGACAGCAGAACACCGGGGAGCTGTTTTTT
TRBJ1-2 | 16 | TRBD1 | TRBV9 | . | CASSVGIQGADYGYTF | TGTGCCAGCAGCGTAGGTATCCAGGGGGCGGACTATGGCTACACCTTC
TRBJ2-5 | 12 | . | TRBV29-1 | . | CSVEGGGETQYF | TGCAGCGTTGAGGGTGGGGGGGAGACCCAGTACTTC
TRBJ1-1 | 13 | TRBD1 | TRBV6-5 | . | CASSRQGNTEAFF | TGTGCCAGCAGCCGACAGGGGAACACTGAAGCTTTCTTT
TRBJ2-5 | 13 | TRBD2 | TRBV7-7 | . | CASSALAEETQYF | TGTGCTAGCAGCGCACTAGCGGAAGAGACCCAGTACTTC
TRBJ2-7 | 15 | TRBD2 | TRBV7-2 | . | CASSPSGGTQYEQYF | TGTGCCAGCAGCCCCTCGGGAGGAACCCAGTACGAGCAGTACTTC
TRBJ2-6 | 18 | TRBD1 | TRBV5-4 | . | CASSAAGQGASGANVLTF | TGTGCCAGCAGCGCGGCGGGACAGGGTGCGTCTGGGGCCAACGTCCTGACTTTC
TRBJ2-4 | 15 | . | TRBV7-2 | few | CASRPGITGFNIQYF | TGTGCCAGCAGACCCGGAATCACAGGGTTCAACATTCAGTACTTC
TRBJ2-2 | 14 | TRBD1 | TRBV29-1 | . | CSVLTGFDTGELFF | TGCAGCGTTTTGACAGGGTTCGACACCGGGGAGCTGTTTTTT
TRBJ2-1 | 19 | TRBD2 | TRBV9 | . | CASSVGGGRARGSYNEQFF | TGTGCCAGCAGCGTAGGGGGCGGGAGGGCCCGCGGCTCCTACAATGAGCAGTTCTTC
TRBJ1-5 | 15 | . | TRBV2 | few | CASREESHSNQPQHF | TGTGCCAGCAGAGAGGAGTCGCATAGCAATCAGCCCCAGCATTTT
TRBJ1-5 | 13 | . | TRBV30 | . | CAWSDGGDQPQHF | TGTGCCTGGAGTGATGGGGGGGATCAGCCCCAGCATTTT
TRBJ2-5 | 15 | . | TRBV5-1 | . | CASSLSTTRAETQYF | TGCGCCAGCAGCTTATCGACTACACGGGCGGAGACCCAGTACTTC
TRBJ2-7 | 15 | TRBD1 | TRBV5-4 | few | CASSPRQGTSYEQYF | TGTGCCAGCAGCCCGCGACAGGGCACCTCCTACGAGCAGTACTTC
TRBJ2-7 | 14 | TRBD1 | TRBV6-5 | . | CASSSGTGIDEQYF | TGTGCCAGCAGTTCTGGGACAGGGATCGACGAGCAGTACTTC
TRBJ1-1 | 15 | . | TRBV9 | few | CASSAHSEANTEAFF | TGTGCCAGCAGCGCCCATTCGGAGGCAAACACTGAAGCTTTCTTT
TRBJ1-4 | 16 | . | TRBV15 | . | CATSRVGGRANEKLFF | TGTGCCACCAGCAGAGTCGGGGGGCGAGCTAATGAAAAACTGTTTTTT
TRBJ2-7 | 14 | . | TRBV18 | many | CASSPGPPLYEQYF | TGTGCCAGCTCACCGGGGCCCCCGCTCTACGAGCAGTACTTC
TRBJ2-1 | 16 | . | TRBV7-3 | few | CASSLRAGRGDNEQFF | TGTGCCAGCAGCTTAAGGGCGGGCAGGGGCGACAATGAGCAGTTCTTC
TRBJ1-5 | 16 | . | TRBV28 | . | CASSPASDSRNQPQHF | TGTGCCAGCAGTCCGGCGTCAGACAGCCGCAATCAGCCCCAGCATTTT
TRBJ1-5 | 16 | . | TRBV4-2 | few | CASSQDEGRSNQPQHF | TGTGCCAGCAGCCAAGATGAGGGTAGGAGCAATCAGCCCCAGCATTTT
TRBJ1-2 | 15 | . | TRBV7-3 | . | CASSPQGASPYGYTF | TGTGCCAGCAGCCCTCAAGGGGCTTCGCCCTATGGCTACACCTTC
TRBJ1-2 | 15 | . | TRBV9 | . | CASSVGREGDYGYTF | TGTGCCAGCAGCGTAGGTCGGGAGGGAGACTATGGCTACACCTTC
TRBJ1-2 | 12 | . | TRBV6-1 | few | CASSGTAYGYTF | TGTGCCAGCAGTGGGACAGCGTATGGCTACACCTTC
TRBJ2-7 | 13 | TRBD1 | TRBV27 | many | CASSLQGAYEQYF | TGTGCCAGCAGTTTACAGGGGGCCTACGAGCAGTACTTC
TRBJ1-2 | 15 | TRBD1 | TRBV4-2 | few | CASSQERDRPYGYTF | TGTGCCAGCAGCCAAGAAAGGGACAGGCCCTATGGCTACACCTTC
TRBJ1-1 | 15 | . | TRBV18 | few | CASSPTVGLPTEAFF | TGTGCCAGCTCACCCACGGTTGGACTCCCGACTGAAGCTTTCTTT
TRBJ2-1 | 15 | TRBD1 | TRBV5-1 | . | CASSSGQGAFNEQFF | TGCGCCAGCAGCTCCGGACAGGGGGCTTTCAATGAGCAGTTCTTC
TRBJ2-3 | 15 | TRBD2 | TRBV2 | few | CASTSGLAGTDTQYF | TGTGCCAGCACCTCCGGACTAGCGGGCACAGATACGCAGTATTTT
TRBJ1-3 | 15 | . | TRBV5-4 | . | CASSGGPGRENTIYF | TGTGCCAGCAGCGGTGGACCAGGGAGGGAAAACACCATATATTTT
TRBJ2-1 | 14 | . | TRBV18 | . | CASSPGTGLGEQFF | TGTGCCAGCTCACCAGGAACAGGTTTGGGTGAGCAGTTCTTC
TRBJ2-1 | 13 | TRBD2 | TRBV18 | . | CASSSGLVDEQFF | TGTGCCAGCTCATCGGGACTAGTTGATGAGCAGTTCTTC
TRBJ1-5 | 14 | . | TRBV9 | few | CASSVGAHSQPQHF | TGTGCCAGCAGCGTAGGGGCCCATTCTCAGCCCCAGCATTTT
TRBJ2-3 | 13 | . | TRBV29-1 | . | CSVEGSSGNTQYF | TGCAGCGTTGAAGGTTCCTCGGGGAATACGCAGTATTTT